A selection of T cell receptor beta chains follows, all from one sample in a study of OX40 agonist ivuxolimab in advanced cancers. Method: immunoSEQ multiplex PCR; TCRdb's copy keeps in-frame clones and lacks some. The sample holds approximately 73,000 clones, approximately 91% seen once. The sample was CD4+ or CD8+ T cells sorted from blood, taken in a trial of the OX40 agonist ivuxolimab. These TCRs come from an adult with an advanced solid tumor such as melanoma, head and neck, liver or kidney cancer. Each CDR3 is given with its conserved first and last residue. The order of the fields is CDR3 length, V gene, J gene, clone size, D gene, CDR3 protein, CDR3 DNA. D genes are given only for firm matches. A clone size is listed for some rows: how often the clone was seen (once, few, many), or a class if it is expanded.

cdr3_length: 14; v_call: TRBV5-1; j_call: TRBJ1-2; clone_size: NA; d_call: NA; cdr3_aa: CASTGSYLSYGYTF; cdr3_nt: TGCGCCAGCACGGGTTCTTACTTAAGCTATGGCTACACCTTC
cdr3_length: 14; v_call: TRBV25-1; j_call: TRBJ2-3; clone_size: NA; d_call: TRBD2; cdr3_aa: CASGLAGVTDTQYF; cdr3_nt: TGTGCCAGCGGACTAGCGGGCGTTACAGATACGCAGTATTTT
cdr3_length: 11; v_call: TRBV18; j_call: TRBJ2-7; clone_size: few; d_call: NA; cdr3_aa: CASSAAYEQYF; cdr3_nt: TGTGCCAGCTCGGCCGCCTACGAGCAGTACTTC
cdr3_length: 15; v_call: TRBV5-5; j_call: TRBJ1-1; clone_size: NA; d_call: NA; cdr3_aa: CASSLPGTANTEAFF; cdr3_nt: TGTGCCAGCAGCCTCCCCGGGACGGCGAACACTGAAGCTTTCTTT
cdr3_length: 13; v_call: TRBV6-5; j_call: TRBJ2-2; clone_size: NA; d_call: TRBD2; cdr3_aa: CASGLAETGELFF; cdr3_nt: TGTGCCAGTGGACTAGCGGAAACCGGGGAGCTGTTTTTT
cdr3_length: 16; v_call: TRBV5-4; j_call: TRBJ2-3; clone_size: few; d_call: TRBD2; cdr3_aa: CASSLDASGSTDTQYF; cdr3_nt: TGTGCCAGCAGCTTGGACGCTAGCGGGAGCACAGATACGCAGTATTTT
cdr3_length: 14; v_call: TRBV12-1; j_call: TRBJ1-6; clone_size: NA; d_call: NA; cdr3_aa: CASSALEGNSPLHF; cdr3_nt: TGTGCCAGCAGCGCGCTAGAGGGTAATTCACCCCTCCACTTT
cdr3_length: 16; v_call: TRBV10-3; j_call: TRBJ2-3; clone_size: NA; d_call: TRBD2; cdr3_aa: CAISESSGRAPDTQYF; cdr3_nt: TGTGCCATCAGTGAGTCGAGCGGGAGGGCCCCAGATACGCAGTATTTT
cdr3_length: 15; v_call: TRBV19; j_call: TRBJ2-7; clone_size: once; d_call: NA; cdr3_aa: CASSIFDSPAYEQYF; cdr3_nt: TGTGCCAGTAGTATCTTCGACTCCCCCGCCTACGAGCAGTACTTC
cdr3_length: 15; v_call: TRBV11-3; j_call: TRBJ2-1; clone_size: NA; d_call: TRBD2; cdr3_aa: CASSSPAGVFDEQFF; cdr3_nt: TGTGCCAGCAGCTCCCCTGCGGGAGTGTTCGATGAGCAGTTCTTC
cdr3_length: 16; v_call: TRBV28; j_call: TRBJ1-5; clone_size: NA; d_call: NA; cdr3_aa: CASSLFGGSSNQPQHF; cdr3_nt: TGTGCCAGCAGTTTATTCGGGGGTTCGAGCAATCAGCCCCAGCATTTT
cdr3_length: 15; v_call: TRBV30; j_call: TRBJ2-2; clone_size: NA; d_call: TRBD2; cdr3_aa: CASSLEAGGTGELFF; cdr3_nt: TGTGCCAGCAGCTTAGAAGCGGGAGGCACCGGGGAGCTGTTTTTT
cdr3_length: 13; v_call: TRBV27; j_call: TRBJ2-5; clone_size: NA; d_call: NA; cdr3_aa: CASSLMGGETQYF; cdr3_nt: TGTGCCAGCAGTTTAATGGGCGGGGAGACCCAGTACTTC
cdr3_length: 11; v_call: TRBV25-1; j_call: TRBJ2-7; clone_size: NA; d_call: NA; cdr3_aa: CASSALIEQYF; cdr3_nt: TGTGCCAGCAGTGCCTTGATCGAGCAGTACTTC
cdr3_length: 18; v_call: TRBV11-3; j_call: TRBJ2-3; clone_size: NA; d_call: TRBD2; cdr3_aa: CASSLVLAGGPWTDTQYF; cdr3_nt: TGTGCCAGCAGCTTAGTACTAGCGGGAGGGCCCTGGACAGATACGCAGTATTTT
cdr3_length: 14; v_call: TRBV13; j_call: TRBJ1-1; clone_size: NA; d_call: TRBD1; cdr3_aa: CASSDDRDNTEAFF; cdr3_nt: TGTGCCAGCAGCGATGACAGGGACAACACTGAAGCTTTCTTT
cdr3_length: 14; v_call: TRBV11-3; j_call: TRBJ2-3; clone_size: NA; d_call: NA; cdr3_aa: CASSLHPNTDTQYF; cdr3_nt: TGTGCCAGCAGCTTACACCCAAACACAGATACGCAGTATTTT
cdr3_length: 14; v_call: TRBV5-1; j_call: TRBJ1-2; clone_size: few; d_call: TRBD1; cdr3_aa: CASSWDSTLYGYTF; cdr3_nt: TGCGCCAGCAGCTGGGACAGCACTCTCTATGGCTACACCTTC
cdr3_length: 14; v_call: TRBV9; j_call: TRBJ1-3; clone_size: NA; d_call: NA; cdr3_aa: CASSADKWGNTIYF; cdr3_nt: TGTGCCAGCAGCGCGGACAAGTGGGGAAACACCATATATTTT
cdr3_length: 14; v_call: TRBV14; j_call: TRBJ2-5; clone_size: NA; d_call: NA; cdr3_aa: CASSRSRGTETQYF; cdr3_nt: TGTGCCAGCAGCCGTTCTAGGGGAACCGAGACCCAGTACTTC
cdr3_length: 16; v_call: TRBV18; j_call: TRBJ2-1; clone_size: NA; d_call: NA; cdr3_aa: CASSPLGVRSYNEQFF; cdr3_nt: TGTGCCAGCTCACCACTCGGCGTTCGATCCTACAATGAGCAGTTCTTC
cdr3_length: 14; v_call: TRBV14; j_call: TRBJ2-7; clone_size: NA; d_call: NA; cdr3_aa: CASSPFNERGEQYF; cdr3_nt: TGTGCCAGCAGCCCCTTTAACGAGAGGGGCGAGCAGTACTTC
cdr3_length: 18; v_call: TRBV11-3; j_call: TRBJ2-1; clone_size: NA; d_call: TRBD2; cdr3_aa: CASSKGLAGGGSYNEQFF; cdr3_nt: TGTGCCAGCAGCAAGGGACTAGCGGGAGGCGGGTCCTACAATGAGCAGTTCTTC
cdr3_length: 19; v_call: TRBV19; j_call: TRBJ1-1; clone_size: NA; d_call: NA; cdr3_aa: CASSIGGGVEPRGNTEAFF; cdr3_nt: TGTGCCAGTAGTATAGGAGGAGGGGTCGAGCCCCGAGGGAACACTGAAGCTTTCTTT
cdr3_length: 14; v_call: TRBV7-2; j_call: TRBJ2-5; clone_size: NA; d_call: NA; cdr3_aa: CASSPWDIQETQYF; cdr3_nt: TGTGCCAGCAGCCCCTGGGACATACAAGAGACCCAGTACTTC
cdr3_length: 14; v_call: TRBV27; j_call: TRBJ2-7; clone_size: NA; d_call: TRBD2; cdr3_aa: CASSPGGDAYEQYF; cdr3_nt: TGTGCCAGCAGTCCGGGGGGGGATGCCTACGAGCAGTACTTC
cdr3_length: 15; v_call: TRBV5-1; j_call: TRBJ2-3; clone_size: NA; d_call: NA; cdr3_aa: CASSLGGSLTDTQYF; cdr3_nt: TGCGCCAGCAGCTTGGGGGGGAGTTTGACAGATACGCAGTATTTT
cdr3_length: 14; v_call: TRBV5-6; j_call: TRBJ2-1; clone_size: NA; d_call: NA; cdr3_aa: CASSLVGVENEQFF; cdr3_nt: TGTGCCAGCAGCTTGGTGGGTGTAGAAAATGAGCAGTTCTTC
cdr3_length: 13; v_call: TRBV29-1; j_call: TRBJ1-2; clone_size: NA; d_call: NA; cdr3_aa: CSVESGQNYGYTF; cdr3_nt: TGCAGCGTTGAATCGGGACAAAACTATGGCTACACCTTC
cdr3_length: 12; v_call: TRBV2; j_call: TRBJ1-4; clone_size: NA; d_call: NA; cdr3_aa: CASRDLNEKLFF; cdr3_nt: TGTGCCAGCCGGGACCTTAATGAAAAACTGTTTTTT